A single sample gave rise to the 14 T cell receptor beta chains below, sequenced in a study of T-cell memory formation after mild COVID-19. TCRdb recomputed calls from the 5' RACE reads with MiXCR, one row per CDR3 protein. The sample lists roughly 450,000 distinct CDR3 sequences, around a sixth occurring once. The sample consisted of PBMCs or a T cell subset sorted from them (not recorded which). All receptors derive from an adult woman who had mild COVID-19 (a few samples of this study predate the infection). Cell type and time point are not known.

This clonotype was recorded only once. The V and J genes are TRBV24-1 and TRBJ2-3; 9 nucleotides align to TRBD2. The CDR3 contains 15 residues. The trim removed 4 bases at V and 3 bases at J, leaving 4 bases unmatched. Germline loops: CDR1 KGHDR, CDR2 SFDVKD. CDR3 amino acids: CATSESGGITDTQYF. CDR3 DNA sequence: TGTGCCACCAGTGAGAGCGGGGGGATTACAGATACGCAGTATTTT.

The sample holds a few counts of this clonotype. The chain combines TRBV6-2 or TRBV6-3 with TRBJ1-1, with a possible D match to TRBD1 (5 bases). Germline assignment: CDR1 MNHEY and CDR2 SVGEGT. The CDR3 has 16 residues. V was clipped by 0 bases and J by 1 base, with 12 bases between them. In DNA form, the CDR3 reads TGTGCCAGCAGTTACTCGAGCAGGGCCGGGAACACTGAAGCTTTCTTT. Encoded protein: CASSYSSRAGNTEAFF.

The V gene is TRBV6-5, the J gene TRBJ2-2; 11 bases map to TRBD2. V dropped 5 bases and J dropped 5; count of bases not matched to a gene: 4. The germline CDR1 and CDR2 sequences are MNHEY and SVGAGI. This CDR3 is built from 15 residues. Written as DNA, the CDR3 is TGTGCCAGCAGTGCGACTAGCGGGACAACCGGGGAGCTGTTTTTT. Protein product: CASSATSGTTGELFF.

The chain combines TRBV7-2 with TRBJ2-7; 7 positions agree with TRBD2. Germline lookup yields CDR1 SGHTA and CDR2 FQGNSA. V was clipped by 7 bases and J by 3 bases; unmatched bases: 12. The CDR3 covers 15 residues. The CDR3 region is CASTAPPSGDYEQYF. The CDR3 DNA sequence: TGTGCCAGCACCGCACCCCCCAGCGGGGACTACGAGCAGTACTTC.

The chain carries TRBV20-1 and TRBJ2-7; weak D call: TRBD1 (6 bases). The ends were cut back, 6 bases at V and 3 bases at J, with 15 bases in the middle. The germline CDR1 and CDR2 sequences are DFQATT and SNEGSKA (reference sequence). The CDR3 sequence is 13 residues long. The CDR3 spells CSAEQDSHYEQYF. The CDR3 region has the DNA TGCAGTGCGGAGCAGGACAGTCACTACGAGCAGTACTTC.

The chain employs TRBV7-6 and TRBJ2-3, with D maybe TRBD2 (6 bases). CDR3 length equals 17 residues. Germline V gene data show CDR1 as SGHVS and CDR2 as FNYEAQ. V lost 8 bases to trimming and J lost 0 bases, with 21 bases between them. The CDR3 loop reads CASHLTGGSPSTDTQYF. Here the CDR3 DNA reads TGTGCCAGCCACCTCACCGGAGGGAGTCCTAGCACAGATACGCAGTATTTT. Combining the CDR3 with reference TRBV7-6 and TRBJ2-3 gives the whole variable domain GAGVSQSPRYKVTKRGQDVALRCDPISGHVSLYWYRQALGQGPEFLTYFNYEAQQDKSGLPNDRFSAERPEGSISTLTIQRTEQRDSAMYRCASHLTGGSPSTDTQYFGPGTRLTVL.

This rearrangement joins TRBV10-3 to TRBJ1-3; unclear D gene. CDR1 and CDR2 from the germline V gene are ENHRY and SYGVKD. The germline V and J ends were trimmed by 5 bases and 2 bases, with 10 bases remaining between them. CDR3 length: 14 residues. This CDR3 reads CAISKAGTGNTIYF. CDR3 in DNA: TGTGCCATCAGTAAAGCGGGGACTGGAAACACCATATATTTT.

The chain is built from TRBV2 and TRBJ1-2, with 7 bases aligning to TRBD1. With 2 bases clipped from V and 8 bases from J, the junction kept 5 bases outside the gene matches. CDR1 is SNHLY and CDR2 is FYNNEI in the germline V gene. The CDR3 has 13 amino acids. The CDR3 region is CASSEPTGRGYTF. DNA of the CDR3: TGTGCCAGCAGTGAACCGACAGGGAGAGGCTACACCTTC.

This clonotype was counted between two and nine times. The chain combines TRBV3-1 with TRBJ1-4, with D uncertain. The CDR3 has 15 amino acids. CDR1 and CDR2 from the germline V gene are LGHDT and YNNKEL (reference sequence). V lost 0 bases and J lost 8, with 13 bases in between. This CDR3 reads CASSQEPTTTEKLFF. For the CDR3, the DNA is TGTGCCAGCAGCCAAGAACCGACCACAACGGAAAAACTGTTTTTT.

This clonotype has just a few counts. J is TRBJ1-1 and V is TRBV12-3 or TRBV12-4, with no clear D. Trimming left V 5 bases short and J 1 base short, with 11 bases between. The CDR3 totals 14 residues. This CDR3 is CASSHLLENTEAFF. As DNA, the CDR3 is TGTGCCAGCAGTCACCTCTTGGAGAACACTGAAGCTTTCTTT.

CDR3: CASSQERRMNTEAFF. The CDR3 DNA is TGTGCCAGCAGCCAAGAGCGGCGGATGAACACTGAAGCTTTCTTT. The V and J genes are TRBV4-2 and TRBJ1-1; D is unresolved. Per the germline V gene, CDR1 is LGHNA and CDR2 is YNFKEQ. The V and J ends lost 0 bases and 0 bases respectively, with 8 bases between them. This CDR3 region has 15 residues.

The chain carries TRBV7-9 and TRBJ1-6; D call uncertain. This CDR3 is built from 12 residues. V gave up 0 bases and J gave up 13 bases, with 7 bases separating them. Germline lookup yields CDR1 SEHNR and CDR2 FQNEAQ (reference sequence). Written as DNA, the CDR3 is TGTGCCAGCAGCTTAGCCCAGACCCCCCTCCACTTT. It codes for CASSLAQTPLHF.

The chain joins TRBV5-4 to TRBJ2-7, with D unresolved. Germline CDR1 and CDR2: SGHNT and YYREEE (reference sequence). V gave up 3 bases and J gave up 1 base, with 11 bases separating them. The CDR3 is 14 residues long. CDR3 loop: CASSSKGGSYEQYF. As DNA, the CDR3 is TGTGCCAGCAGCTCCAAGGGTGGATCCTACGAGCAGTACTTC.

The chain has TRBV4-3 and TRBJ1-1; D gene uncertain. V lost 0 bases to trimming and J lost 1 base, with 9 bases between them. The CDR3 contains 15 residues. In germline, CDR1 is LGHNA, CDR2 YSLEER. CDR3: CASSQDIGTNTEAFF. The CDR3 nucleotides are TGCGCCAGCAGCCAAGATATCGGTACGAACACTGAAGCTTTCTTT.